This entry concerns a single TCR beta chain. Its antigen remains undetermined. Base qualities are missing; no much larger clone stands one base away. In the study, sorted CD4+ and CD8+ blood T cells from patients with severe aplastic anemia and from healthy subjects underwent deep sequencing of TCR repertoires. Ficoll-Paque density gradient centrifugation was used to isolate peripheral blood mononuclear cells. CD4+ and CD8+ T cells were sorted by FACS or magnetic beads before DNA extraction. Genomic DNA was used as template for profiling of TCR beta VDJ combinations and CDR3 sequences. TCR repertoire sequencing was run on an Illumina HiSeq 2000. From the authors' description of their analysis: Repertoire assessment relied on Simpson's diversity index, CDR3 size and DJ length profiles, and TRBV/TRBJ rearrangement plots. Whichever DNA sequence was most abundant in the deep sequencing data was defined as the immunodominant clone. CDR3 amino acid sequences were checked for sharing between subjects and were compared against published repertoires and the VDJdb database. Using fastp at Q25 and MiXCR, TCRdb reprocessed the public reads and kept productive beta chains. Identical CDR3 protein sequences are pooled into one entry, listed with their most common genes and DNA. V and J calls and clone size were set by TCRdb, not the authors. This sample is represented by some 200,000 distinct CDR3 sequences; over 60% of them were singletons. The leading ten clones occupy about 29% of the sample.

The sample comes from a study of CD8+CD57+ T cells in acquired aplastic anemia (dated by TCRdb to about 2018). With respect to the entire study: On average, sorted CD4+ and CD8+ cells yielded 2.5 to 3.5 ug of extracted DNA, with a range of about 0.17 to 27.4 ug. Healthy donor samples averaged about 10 million reads for CD4+ and roughly 11 million for CD8+ cells.

Here is what the overall study found, with its caveats: Some 30 CD8+ CDR3 sequences were found to be shared between patients and controls, but these sequences appeared to be highly expressed in patients and within the immunodominant clones of the patients. Between patients and healthy controls, no significant difference in CD8+ Simpson's diversity was found (P=0.060).

Its CDR3 holds 17 amino acids, cysteine through phenylalanine. CDR3 DNA only is kept here, 51 bases in frame from base 1. For this chain, trimming is 5 bases at the V end and 5 bases at the J end, and the number of junction bases without a gene match is 17. CDR1 and CDR2 are read off the germline V gene (reference sequence) as MNHEY and SMNVEV. This chain is built from TRBV27 and TRBJ2-7, with 8 middle bases fitting TRBD2. The sample comprised sorted CD4+, CD8+, or CD8+CD57+ T cells (not recorded which) from PBMCs. The receptor comes from a human donor in good health. The sequence in DNA is TGTGCCAGCAGTACTATATGGGGGACTAGTCGGAGGGACGAGCAGTACTTC. Its amino acids are CASSTIWGTSRRDEQYF.